Sequencing of this T cell receptor beta chain was carried out in a study of blood T cells in healthy people across ages (dated by TCRdb to about 2015). For the wider study: Template switching captured roughly one uniquely barcoded TCR beta cDNA molecule per two T cells in model experiments. To track age-related changes in TCR beta repertoire diversity, the study relied on deep sequencing normalized with unique cDNA molecular identifiers. Four age groups were formed from the donors: young (average 16 years), middle-aged (approximately 39), aged (roughly 56) and long-lived (approximately 78). To avoid experimental bias, donors of different ages were randomly spread across the sequencing lanes. Using the same blood draw, the study looked at two additional independent replicas of 1 million unique cDNA reads for two donors, one aged 18 to 30 and the other aged 80 or older. Findings and caveats that apply to the study as a whole: The CMV infection status of donors was not known, potentially confounding age-related changes in expanded clonotypes. A strong correlation was found between observed TCR beta diversity and the percentage of naive T cells measured by flow cytometry. Compared with the aged group, more naive CD4+ T cells, fewer expanded clones and increased TCR diversity were shown by the long-lived group, suggesting age selection. Total diversity estimates from one million sequenced T cells were considered lower bounds and underestimates. As age increased, observed TCR beta diversity per million T cells dropped in a roughly linear way, and a significant reduction was already evident by age 40. Since profiling was done on bulk unsorted PBMCs, naive and antigen-experienced compartments could not be conclusively compared.

The germline V gene gives CDR1 as SGHTA and CDR2 as FQGNSA. V ends up 3 bases short and J 10 bases short, with an unmatched junction base count of 11. From cysteine to phenylalanine, the CDR3 is 16 amino acids long. Only the CDR3 DNA stays, 48 bases, in frame from base 1. At least ten counts were recorded for this clonotype. What this receptor recognizes is not known. Base qualities are not at hand, and no much larger clone is one base apart. Preparation of the library involved 5' RACE. Reads for this sample came from an Illumina HiSeq 2500. The second PCR ran for roughly 7 to 12 cycles and used a J-beta primer mix along with a sample-barcoded 5' primer. Each TCR beta cDNA molecule received a unique molecular identifier from a template-switch 5' adaptor carrying 12 random nucleotides. Each sample yielded at least 2.5 million CDR3-containing paired-end reads. The Mint cDNA synthesis kit, primed by a TRBC-specific oligonucleotide, was used to synthesize first-strand cDNA from all RNA. Following uracil-DNA glycosylase treatment, a first 18-cycle PCR with universal primers M1SS and BC2_uni_R was performed on all cDNA. The published analysis was carried out like this. Normalization of each sample was performed by random selection of 1 million high-quality reads, each carrying a distinct molecular identifier. Reads with shared molecular identifiers were discarded instead of being binned into consensus sequences. CDR3 identification, clonotype clustering and error correction used MiTCR with a Q25 quality threshold and the strictest error-elimination algorithm. A nonparametric unseen species model using Euler transformation provided a lower-bound estimate of total TCR beta diversity. The public reads were run again by TCRdb, first through fastp at Q25 and then through MiXCR, and only productive beta chains were kept. Rows are combined by CDR3 protein, so each entry shows the most common genes and DNA. V and J calls and clone size were set by TCRdb, not the authors. This sample has about 680,000 distinct CDR3 sequences in its table, and around 45% of those were observed once. The top ten hold around 32% of the sample.

The roughly 39 donors, aged about 6 to 95 years, were systemically healthy Caucasian individuals from Russia. Ten milliliters of peripheral blood were drawn from each donor into EDTA-treated Vacutainer tubes. Ficoll-Paque density-gradient centrifugation was used to isolate PBMCs, with at least 7 million per sample. Total RNA was extracted from PBMCs with Trizol reagent, with at least 5.5 micrograms obtained per sample. For every donor, an aliquot of PBMCs went through flow cytometry to measure the percentages of naive CD45RAhigh/CD27high T cells. The sequence was collected from a woman aged 60-75 years in good health. The sequenced sample consisted of blood. The chain uses TRBV7-2 and TRBJ1-6, with 8 junctional bases fitting TRBD1. CDR3 sequence: CASSFLRTGLGSPLHF. The DNA sequence reads TGTGCCAGCAGCTTCCTAAGGACAGGGCTTGGGTCACCCCTCCACTTT.